By sample share, the clone carrying this TCR beta chain is medium-sized. No antigen is known for it. This entry comes from a study of T-cell reconstitution after alpha-beta-depleted transplantation in children. CDR3 length: 14 residues. CDR1 is LNHNV and CDR2 is YYDKDF in the germline V gene (reference sequence). The V end was cut by 1 base, the J end by 9 bases, with 13 bases between. Preparing the TCRbeta library involved the use of unique molecular identifiers. TCRdb analysed the PCR reads with MiXCR anew, one entry per CDR3 protein. The profile shows about 6,200 distinct CDR3 sequences, roughly 14% of them singletons. Overall study results and limits: When one year had passed after transplant, most T-cell counts and diversity came from newly produced T cells.

The source is a boy between 5 and 17 years old with acute lymphoblastic leukemia, due to receive a stem cell transplant. The sample consisted of PBMCs, taken before TCRalphabeta/CD19-depleted stem cell transplant. This rearrangement joins TRBV15 to TRBJ2-1, with unresolved D. CDR3 loop: CATSRVVSGAEQFF. The CDR3 region has the DNA TGTGCCACCAGCAGAGTTGTCTCGGGCGCTGAGCAGTTCTTC.